This T cell receptor beta chain was observed in a study of monozygotic twins with inflammatory bowel disease. The study's findings and limits: TCRbeta inverse Simpson diversity was decreased in IBD patients versus healthy co-twins. Data gave no support to a single strong signal or clonotype associated with IBD.

Germline values: CDR1 SEHNR, CDR2 FQNEAQ (reference sequence). CDR3 length: 15 amino acids. TCRdb re-analyzed the 5' RACE reads; it lists each CDR3 protein once, without DNA. The specimen's table records approximately 400,000 distinct CDR3 sequences. A remark on this clonotype: Its antigen is still unknown.

The material sequenced was blood. The chain has TRBV7-9 and TRBJ2-3; as DNA is missing, the TRBD1 call by TCRdb cannot be tested. This TCR was recovered from a human donor with ulcerative colitis or Crohn's disease, or a healthy co-twin of an affected twin (not recorded which). The chain's CDR3 is CASSSLGQRTDTQYF.